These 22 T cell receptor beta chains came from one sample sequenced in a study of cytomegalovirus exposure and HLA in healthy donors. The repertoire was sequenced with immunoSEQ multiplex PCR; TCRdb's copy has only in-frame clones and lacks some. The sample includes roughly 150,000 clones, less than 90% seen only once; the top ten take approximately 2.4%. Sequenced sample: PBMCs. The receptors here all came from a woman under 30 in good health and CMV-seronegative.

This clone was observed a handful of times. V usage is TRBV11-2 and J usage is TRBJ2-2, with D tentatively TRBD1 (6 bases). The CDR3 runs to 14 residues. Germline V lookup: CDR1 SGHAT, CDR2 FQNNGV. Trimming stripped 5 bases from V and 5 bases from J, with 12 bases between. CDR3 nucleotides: TGTGCCAGCAGCGCGAAACAGGGAACCGGGGAGCTGTTTTTT. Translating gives CASSAKQGTGELFF.

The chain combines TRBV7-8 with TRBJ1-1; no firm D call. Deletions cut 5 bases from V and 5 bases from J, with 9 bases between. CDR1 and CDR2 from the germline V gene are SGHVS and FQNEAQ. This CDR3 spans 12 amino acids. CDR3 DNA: TGTGCCAGCAGCGGACTGCCAACTGAAGCTTTCTTT. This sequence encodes CASSGLPTEAFF. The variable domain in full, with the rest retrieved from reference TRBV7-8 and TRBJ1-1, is GAGVSQSPRYKVAKRGQDVALRCDPISGHVSLFWYQQALGQGPEFLTYFQNEAQLDKSGLPSDRFFAERPEGSVSTLKIQRTQQEDSAVYLCASSGLPTEAFFGQGTRLTVV.

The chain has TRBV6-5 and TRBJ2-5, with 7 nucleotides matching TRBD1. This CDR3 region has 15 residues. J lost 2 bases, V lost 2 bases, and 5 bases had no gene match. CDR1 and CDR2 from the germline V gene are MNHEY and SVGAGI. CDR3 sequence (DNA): TGTGCCAGCAGTTACGACTGGACAGGTCAAGAGACCCAGTACTTC. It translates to CASSYDWTGQETQYF.

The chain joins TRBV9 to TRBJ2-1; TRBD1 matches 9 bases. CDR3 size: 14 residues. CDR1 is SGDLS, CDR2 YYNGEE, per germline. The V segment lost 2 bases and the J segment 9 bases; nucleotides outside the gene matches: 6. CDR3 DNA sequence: TGTGCCAGCAGCGTGGAGACAGGGGGTTTTGAGCAGTTCTTC. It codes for CASSVETGGFEQFF.

The CDR3 reads CASREDYGYTF. The CDR3 nucleotides read TGTGCCAGCAGGGAGGATTACGGCTACACCTTC. This chain links TRBV2 with TRBJ1-2; D not certain. Germline V gene sequence: CDR1 SNHLY, CDR2 FYNNEI. The CDR3 is made up of 11 amino acids. Deletions cut 6 bases from V and 8 bases from J, with 10 bases between.

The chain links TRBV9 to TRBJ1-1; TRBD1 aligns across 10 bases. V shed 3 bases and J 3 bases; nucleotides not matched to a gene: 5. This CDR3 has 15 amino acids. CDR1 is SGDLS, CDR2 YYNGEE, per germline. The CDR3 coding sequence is TGTGCCAGCAGCGCCACCGGGACAGGGGACACTGAAGCTTTCTTT. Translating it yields CASSATGTGDTEAFF. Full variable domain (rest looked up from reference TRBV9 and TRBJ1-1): DSGVTQTPKHLITATGQRVTLRCSPRSGDLSVYWYQQSLDQGLQFLIQYYNGEERAKGNILERFSAQQFPDLHSELNLSSLELGDSALYFCASSATGTGDTEAFFGQGTRLTVV.

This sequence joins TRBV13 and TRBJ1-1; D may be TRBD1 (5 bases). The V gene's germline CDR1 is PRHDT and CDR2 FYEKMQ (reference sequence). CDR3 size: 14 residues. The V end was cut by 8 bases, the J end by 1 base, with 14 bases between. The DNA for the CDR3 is TGTGCCAGCGATACCCCTACAGGGAACACTGAAGCTTTCTTT. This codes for CASDTPTGNTEAFF.

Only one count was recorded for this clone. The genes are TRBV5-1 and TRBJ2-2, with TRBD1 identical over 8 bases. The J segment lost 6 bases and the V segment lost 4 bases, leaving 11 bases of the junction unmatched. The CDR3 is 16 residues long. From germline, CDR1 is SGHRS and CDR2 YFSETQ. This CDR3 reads CASSPEGQGWAGELFF. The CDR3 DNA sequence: TGCGCCAGCAGCCCAGAAGGACAGGGTTGGGCCGGGGAGCTGTTTTTT.

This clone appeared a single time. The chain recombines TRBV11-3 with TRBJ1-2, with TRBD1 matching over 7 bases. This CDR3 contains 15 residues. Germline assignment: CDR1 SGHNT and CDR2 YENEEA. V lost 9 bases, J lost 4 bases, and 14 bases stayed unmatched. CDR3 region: CASLITRGRFYGYTF. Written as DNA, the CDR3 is TGTGCCAGTCTTATCACGAGGGGGCGCTTCTATGGCTACACCTTC.

The CDR3 coding sequence is TGCGCCAGCAGCCAGATATATATGGGACAGGCTAGCACAGATACGCAGTATTTT. Translating it yields CASSQIYMGQASTDTQYF. The chain combines TRBV4-3 with TRBJ2-3; 8 positions match TRBD1. The CDR3 is 18 residues long. Germline V lookup: CDR1 LGHNA, CDR2 YSLEER. The J segment lost 0 bases and the V segment lost 3 bases, leaving 11 bases of the junction unmatched.

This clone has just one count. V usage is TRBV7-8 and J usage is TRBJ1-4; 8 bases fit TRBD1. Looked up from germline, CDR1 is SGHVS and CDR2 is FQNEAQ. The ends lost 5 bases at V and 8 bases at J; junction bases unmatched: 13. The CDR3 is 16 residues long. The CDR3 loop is CASSTRHRGSGEKLFF. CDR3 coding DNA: TGTGCCAGCAGCACGAGACACAGGGGGTCGGGGGAAAAACTGTTTTTT.

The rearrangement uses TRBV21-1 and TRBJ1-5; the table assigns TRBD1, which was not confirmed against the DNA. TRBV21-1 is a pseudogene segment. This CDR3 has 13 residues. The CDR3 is CASTDRGRQPQHF. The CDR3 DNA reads TGTGCCAGCACCGACAGGGGGCGGCAGCCCCAGCATTTT.

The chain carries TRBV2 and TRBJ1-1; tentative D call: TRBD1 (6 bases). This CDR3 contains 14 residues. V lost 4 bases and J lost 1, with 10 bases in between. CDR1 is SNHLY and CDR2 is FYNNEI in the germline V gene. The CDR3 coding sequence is TGTGCCAGCAGTGTACAGGGAAGGAACACTGAAGCTTTCTTT. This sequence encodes CASSVQGRNTEAFF.

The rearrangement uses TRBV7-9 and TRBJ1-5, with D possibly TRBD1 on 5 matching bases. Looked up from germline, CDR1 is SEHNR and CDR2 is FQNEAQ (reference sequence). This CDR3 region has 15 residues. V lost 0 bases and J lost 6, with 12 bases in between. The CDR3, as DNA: TGTGCCAGCAGCTTAGCGGGCGGGGCAGCTCAGCCCCAGCATTTT. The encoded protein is CASSLAGGAAQPQHF.

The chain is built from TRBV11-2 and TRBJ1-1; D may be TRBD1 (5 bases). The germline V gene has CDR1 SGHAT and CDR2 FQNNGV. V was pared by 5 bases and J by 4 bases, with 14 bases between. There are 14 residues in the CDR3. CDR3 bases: TGTGCCAGCAGCCCGCACCAGGGTAGCACTGAAGCTTTCTTT. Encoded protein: CASSPHQGSTEAFF.

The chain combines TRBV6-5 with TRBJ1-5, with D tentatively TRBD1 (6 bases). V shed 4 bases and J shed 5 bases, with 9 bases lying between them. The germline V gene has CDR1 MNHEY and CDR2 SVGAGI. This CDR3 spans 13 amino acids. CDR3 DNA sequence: TGTGCCAGCAGTTCTCACAGGGATCAGCCCCAGCATTTT. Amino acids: CASSSHRDQPQHF.

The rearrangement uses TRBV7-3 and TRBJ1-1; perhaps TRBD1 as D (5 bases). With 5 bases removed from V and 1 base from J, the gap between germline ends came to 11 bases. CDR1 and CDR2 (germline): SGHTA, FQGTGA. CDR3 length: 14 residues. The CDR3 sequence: CASSPGEGNTEAFF. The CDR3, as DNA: TGTGCCAGCAGCCCGGGGGAGGGGAACACTGAAGCTTTCTTT.

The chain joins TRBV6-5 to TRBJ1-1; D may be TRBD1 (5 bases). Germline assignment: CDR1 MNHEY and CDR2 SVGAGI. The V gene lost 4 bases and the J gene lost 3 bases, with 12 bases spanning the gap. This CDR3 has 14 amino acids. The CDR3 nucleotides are TGTGCCAGCAGTTCCCCGGGACTTTACACTGAAGCTTTCTTT. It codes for CASSSPGLYTEAFF.

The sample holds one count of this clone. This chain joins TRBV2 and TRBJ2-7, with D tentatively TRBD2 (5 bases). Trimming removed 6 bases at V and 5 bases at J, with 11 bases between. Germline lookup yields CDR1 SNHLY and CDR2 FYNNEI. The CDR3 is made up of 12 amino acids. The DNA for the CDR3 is TGTGCCAGCAGCGGGGATGGGGACGAGCAGTACTTC. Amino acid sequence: CASSGDGDEQYF.

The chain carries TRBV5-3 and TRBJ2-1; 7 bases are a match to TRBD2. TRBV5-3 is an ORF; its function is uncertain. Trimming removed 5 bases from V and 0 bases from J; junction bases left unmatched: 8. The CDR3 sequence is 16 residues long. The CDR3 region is CARRSGTTSSYNEQFF. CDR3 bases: TGTGCCAGAAGGTCCGGGACTACCAGCTCCTACAATGAGCAGTTCTTC.

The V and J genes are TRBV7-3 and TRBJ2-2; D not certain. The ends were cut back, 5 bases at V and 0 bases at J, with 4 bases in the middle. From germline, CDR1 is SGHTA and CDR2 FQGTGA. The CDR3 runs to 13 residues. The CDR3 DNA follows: TGTGCCAGCAGCCAAACGAACACCGGGGAGCTGTTTTTT. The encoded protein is CASSQTNTGELFF.

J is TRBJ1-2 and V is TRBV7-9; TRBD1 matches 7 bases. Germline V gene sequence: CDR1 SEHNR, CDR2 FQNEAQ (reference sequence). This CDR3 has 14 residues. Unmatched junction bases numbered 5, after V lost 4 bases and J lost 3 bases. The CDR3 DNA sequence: TGTGCCAGCAGCTGGACCGGGACAGACTATGGCTACACCTTC. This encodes CASSWTGTDYGYTF.